The next 8 T cell receptor beta chains were all read from a single sample in a study of regulatory T cells in long-lasting Graves disease. Described time point: newly diagnosed GD, antithyroid drugs for less than 3 months. PBMC-extracted RNA yielded the TCR library. The TCR beta library used iRepertoire HTBI primers with Arm-PCR amplification of CDR3. TCRdb independently ran MiXCR on the multiplex PCR reads; one entry per CDR3 protein. The sample holds more than 300,000 distinct CDR3 sequences; about 14% are singletons and the top ten take about a fifth. Specimen: peripheral blood mononuclear cells (PBMCs), collected at new diagnosis, from a patient treated with antithyroid drugs. These receptors were obtained from a female donor with Graves disease.

The chain is built from TRBV28 and TRBJ1-4; TRBD1 matches 7 bases. The CDR3 runs 17 residues. Germline CDR1 reads MDHEN; CDR2 reads SYDVKM. V dropped 6 bases and J dropped 0; count of bases not matched to a gene: 10. The CDR3, as DNA: TGTGCCAGCAGCTTAACCGGGACAGCCGCAACTAATGAAAAACTGTTTTTT. Its translation is CASSLTGTAATNEKLFF.

This clonotype was seen many times. The CDR3 DNA is TGTGCCAGCAGTAGCTCAGGGGGCGCTTTACGAGCTTTCTTT. Translating it yields CASSSSGGALRAFF. V is TRBV6-1 and J is TRBJ1-1, with 8 bases aligning to TRBD1. The V and J ends lost 5 bases and 10 bases, in that order; junction bases with no gene match: 12. Germline V CDR1 and CDR2: MNHNS, SASEGT. The CDR3 extends over 14 amino acids.

This clonotype has at least ten counts. The rearrangement uses TRBV9 and TRBJ2-3; 13 positions agree with TRBD2. J lost 4 bases, V lost 5 bases, and 4 bases had no gene match. Germline V gene lookup returns CDR1 SGDLS and CDR2 YYNGEE. The CDR3 loop spans 15 amino acids. As DNA, the CDR3 is TGTGCCAGCAGTCCGGGACTAGCGGGACCAGATACGCAGTATTTT. Residues: CASSPGLAGPDTQYF.

The chain carries TRBV12-3 or TRBV12-4 and TRBJ1-2; 7 nucleotides line up with TRBD1. After removal of 5 bases from V and 6 bases from J, the junction contained 9 bases not matched to a gene. CDR3 length: 14 residues. CDR3 sequence: CASSDPTGKDGYTF. The CDR3 coding sequence is TGTGCCAGCAGTGATCCGACAGGGAAAGATGGCTACACCTTC.

This clonotype was seen at least ten times. The chain combines TRBV27 with TRBJ1-1, with D unclear. Trimming stripped 0 bases from V and 0 bases from J, with 5 bases between. Germline loops: CDR1 MNHEY, CDR2 SMNVEV (reference sequence). There are 14 residues in the CDR3. As DNA, the CDR3 is TGTGCCAGCAGTTTATCCCTCTTGAACACTGAAGCTTTCTTT. It yields the protein CASSLSLLNTEAFF.

The chain links TRBV5-1 to TRBJ2-3, with TRBD2 as a possible D gene (5 bases). V was pared by 2 bases and J by 0 bases, with 10 bases between. The length of the CDR3 is 15 residues. Germline lookup yields CDR1 SGHRS and CDR2 YFSETQ. The CDR3 DNA sequence: TGCGCCAGCAGCTTAGAGGGTGCCAGCACAGATACGCAGTATTTT. Its protein is CASSLEGASTDTQYF.

This clonotype has a count of ten or more. The chain joins TRBV24-1 to TRBJ1-2; tentative D call: TRBD1 (6 bases). V was clipped by 2 bases and J by 8 bases, with 20 bases between them. CDR1 and CDR2 (germline): KGHDR, SFDVKD. The CDR3 contains 16 residues. DNA for the CDR3: TGTGCCACCAGTGATTCGCAGAGAGCAACAGGGCACGGCTACACCTTC. It encodes CATSDSQRATGHGYTF.

For this clonotype: A much more abundant neighbour one base away suggests this may be a read error. The CDR3 protein is CSEVGQGCSYNEQFF. The CDR3 DNA reads as TGCAGTGAGGTGGGACAGGGATGCTCCTACAATGAGCAGTTCTTC. The chain couples TRBV20-1 to TRBJ2-1, with 9 bases aligning to TRBD1. Trimming cost V 7 bases and J 0 bases; bases outside gene matches: 7. The CDR3 has 15 residues. Germline V lookup: CDR1 DFQATT, CDR2 SNEGSKA (reference sequence).